This T cell receptor (beta chain) was captured in a study of shared clonotypes between healthy human individuals. TCRdb's table, derived via immunoSEQ multiplex PCR, lists solely in-frame clones and lacks some. Of nearly 2 million clones listed, around 96% are singletons. CD45RO-negative, CCR7-positively selected cells formed the naive CD8 fraction, excluding terminally differentiated effector memory CD45RA+ cells. Trimming shortened V by 2 bases and J by 5 bases, and 7 bases separated the two germline ends. Germline V gives CDR1 SGHTA, CDR2 FQGNSA. The CDR3 spans 12 residues. The sample consisted of naive CD8+ T cells sorted from blood. The receptor was isolated from a man in his late teens or twenties in good health. The V and J genes are TRBV7-2 and TRBJ2-7; tentative D call: TRBD1 (6 bases). The CDR3 loop reads CASSLRGNEQYF. CDR3 DNA sequence: TGTGCCAGCAGCTTAAGGGGGAACGAGCAGTACTTC.